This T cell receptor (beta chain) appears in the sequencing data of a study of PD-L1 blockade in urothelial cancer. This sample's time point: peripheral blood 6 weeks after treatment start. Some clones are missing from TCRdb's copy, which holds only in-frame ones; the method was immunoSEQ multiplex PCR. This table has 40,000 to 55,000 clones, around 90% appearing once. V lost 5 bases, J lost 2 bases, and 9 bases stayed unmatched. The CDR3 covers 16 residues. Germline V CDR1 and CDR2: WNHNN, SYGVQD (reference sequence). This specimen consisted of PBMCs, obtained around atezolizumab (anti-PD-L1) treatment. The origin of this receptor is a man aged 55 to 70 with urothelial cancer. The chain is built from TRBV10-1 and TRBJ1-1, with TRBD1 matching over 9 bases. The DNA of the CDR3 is TGCGCCAGCAGTCCGAACCCGGGACAGGGAAACACTGAAGCTTTCTTT. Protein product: CASSPNPGQGNTEAFF.